These 2 T cell receptor beta chains came from one sample sequenced in a study of cytomegalovirus exposure and HLA in healthy donors. The PCR employed 60 Vbeta primers together with 13 Jbeta primers. Sequenced by immunoSEQ multiplex PCR; TCRdb stores in-frame clones only, minus some. Of about 140,000 clones in the sample, about 80% were seen once. Sequenced: PBMCs. These receptors came from a man aged 25-40 years in good health and CMV-seropositive.

The rearrangement uses TRBV5-4 and TRBJ1-2, with 9 bases matching TRBD1. The CDR3 is made up of 14 amino acids. Germline lookup yields CDR1 SGHNT and CDR2 YYREEE (reference sequence). V gave up 4 bases and J gave up 7 bases; unmatched junction bases: 8. The CDR3 is CASSQPGTGLGYTF. The CDR3 DNA reads TGTGCCAGCAGCCAGCCCGGGACAGGGCTTGGCTACACCTTC.

J is TRBJ2-2 and V is TRBV18, with 8 bases matching TRBD1. The V gene end was trimmed by 2 bases and the J gene end by 5 bases; junction bases not matched to a gene: 1. This CDR3 has 14 amino acids. Germline V gene sequence: CDR1 KGHSH, CDR2 LQKENI. CDR3 nucleotides: TGTGCCAGCTCACCAGGGACAGGAACCGGGGAGCTGTTTTTT. It codes for CASSPGTGTGELFF.